This T cell receptor beta chain originates from a study of CXCR3-negative and CXCR3-positive naive CD8 T cells (dated by TCRdb to between 2019 and 2020). Turning to the overall study: In total, about 140 million TRB reads were obtained, or roughly 1.5 +/- 0.3 million reads per library. Data from around 11 donors, pooled across two independent experiments, went into the diversity and physicochemical repertoire analyses. TRBV-TRBJ cluster analysis included naive subsets from 5 donors and memory cells from 3 donors.

Broad study findings and their caveats: Naive CXCR3-negative and CXCR3-positive cells from the same donor showed similar TRBV-TRBJ usage, whereas memory cells showed distinct patterns. Compared with CXCR3-negative naive cells, CXCR3-positive naive cells had TRB CDR3s with higher hydrophobicity (lower Kidera factor 4), lower energy, and higher strength and volume indices. Both naive subsets had comparably high repertoire diversity, while memory CD8+ T cells had much lower repertoire diversity. CXCR3 expression partially decreased after cryopreservation, so most assays used freshly isolated PBMCs. Because surface CD5, which has been linked to self-reactivity in mice, was comparable between naive subsets, TCR interaction strength was also inferred from TRB CDR3 physicochemical properties.

Comments on this clonotype: Its recognized antigen is unknown.

Each CD8+ T cell subset was flow-sorted in triplicate, with roughly 330,000 cells per subset placed directly into RLT lysis buffer. To keep memory contaminants out, a stringent definition of naive CD8+ T cells was applied: CD45RO-CCR7+CD27+CD95-. Peripheral blood mononuclear cells were isolated from buffy coats using standard density gradient centrifugation. Naive CXCR3-negative and CXCR3-positive CD8+ T cells were flow-sorted on a FACSAria III. Total RNA was extracted from sorted cells using an RNeasy Mini Kit. Sequencing was performed on a NextSeq 550. The Human TCR Profiling Kit (MiLaboratory) was used to make UMI-labeled 5' RACE TRB cDNA libraries. cDNA synthesis used the entire amount of extracted RNA, and PCR amplification then used the entire amount of cDNA produced. Libraries were prepared in parallel with an identical number of PCR cycles. The source study handled its data this way. With a minimum of two reads required per UMI, MIGEC and MiXCR pulled out about 57,000 +/- 9,900 unique UMI-labeled TRB cDNA molecules from each library. On average, roughly 40,000 +/- 10,000 functional in-frame TRB CDR3 nucleotide clonotypes lacking stop codons were found per library. After downsampling to 5000 UMI-labeled TRB molecules per sample, diversity metrics, including normalized Shannon-Wiener and Chao1, were computed in VDJtools. Clonotype-size-weighted physicochemical properties of the central five CDR3 residues (interaction energy, strength, volume and Kidera factor 4) were computed in VDJtools. After the reads were reprocessed by TCRdb, one entry was made per CDR3 protein sequence, with no DNA. The authors' filters were not applied to this entry. The sample table holds some 130,000 distinct CDR3 sequences. Jointly, the top ten make up approximately 0.54% of the sample.

The germline V gene (reference sequence) supplies CDR1 MNHEY and CDR2 SMNVEV. The CDR3, cysteine through phenylalanine, is 17 amino acids long. The nucleotide record is missing. Sample: naive CXCR3+ CD8+ T cells from blood. The cell subset or site label of this sample denotes: CD45RO-CCR7+CD27+CD95- naive CD8+ T cells expressing CXCR3 (TNR3+). The receptor comes from a human donor in good health. Some clones in this sample may be carry-over from other donors' samples. The receptor chain draws on TRBV27 and TRBJ2-1; no DNA is available, so the TRBD2 call from TCRdb remains unchecked. For the CDR3, the sequence is CASSSTSGGQSYNEQFF.